This T cell receptor beta chain was profiled in a study of blood T cell repertoires in COVID-19 (dated by TCRdb to the early 2020s). In the study overall: Collaborator samples came from the United States, Italy and Spain and covered acute and convalescent phases of COVID-19. The material from the prospective study consisted of cDNA or gDNA derived from T cells, B-cell-depleted T cells, or PBMCs. The dataset comprised deeply sampled blood TCRbeta repertoires from subjects exposed to, actively infected with, or recovered from COVID-19. A freely available public database, intended as a resource for researchers studying the immune response to SARS-CoV-2, is where the repertoires were released. Samples came from the ongoing ImmuneRACE study (first 160 participants) plus 1,254 subjects from 6 global collaborators. Nearly every sample came with metadata listing a de-identified subject ID, COVID-19 status, age in years and sex. Where available, HLA class I and class II types were obtained from metadata supplied by the sample provider rather than from assay-based typing. What the study reported, not specific to this receptor: Clinical and demographic metadata were provided uncurated, with the amount varying by source and participant.

The immunoSEQ Assay, a bias-controlled multiplex PCR, was used to amplify TCRbeta CDR3 regions from genomic DNA. On the study's bioinformatics: The number of nucleated cells in each sample was estimated from the amplification of reference gene primers within the assay. Sequence reads were collapsed and filtered to measure the absolute abundance of every unique TCRbeta CDR3 rearrangement. For each sample, productive Simpson clonality was calculated by taking the square root of Simpson's diversity index across productive rearrangements. The table comes from immuneACCESS by way of TCRdb, which keeps in-frame sequences with V and J called. Part of the clones is missing from these tables; in studies checked, under half for an unresolved V gene and the rest for unknown reasons. That table furnishes V, J and clone size, whereas the DNA furnished D and trimming. Within this sample are about 64,000 clones, with approximately 90% of them counted one time only. Of the sample, around 9.1% is held by the ten largest clones.

In the prospective study, participants were about 18 to 95 years old, resided in about two dozen geographic areas of the United States, and were enrolled through a virtual design. To assign participants to cohorts, the prospective study relied on clinical history that participants themselves reported in a screening survey and a study questionnaire. For ImmuneRACE Cohort 3, a participant was defined as recovered based on two consecutive negative NP/OP PCR tests, clearance by a healthcare professional, or resolution of symptoms. In the prospective study, whole blood, serum and a nasopharyngeal or oropharyngeal swab were collected from each participant by mobile phlebotomists. Prospective study participants could optionally give additional blood draws and questionnaires over an approximately two-month period. Before DNA extraction, prospective study blood samples were shipped either frozen or at room temperature.

As for this clone: It has no known antigen specificity. Qualities for individual bases were not recorded, and no much larger clone is one base off.

CDR1 LGHDT and CDR2 YNNKEL are derived from the germline V gene (reference sequence). CDR3 length: 16 amino acids, cysteine to phenylalanine. Just CDR3 DNA is preserved here, 48 bases in frame from base 1. Compared with germline, V lacks 1 base and J lacks 5 bases; bases without a gene match: 10. The sequence joins TRBV3-1 (or the pseudogene TRBV3-2) to TRBJ2-7, and 8 bases in between align with TRBD1. The clonotype comes from a woman aged 40 to 49 who had recovered from COVID-19. The source material was PBMCs or T cells enriched from blood (not recorded which). The CDR3 region reads CASSQVHGRGHDEQYF. In nucleotide form, the sequence is TGTGCCAGCAGCCAAGTACACGGCAGGGGGCACGACGAGCAGTACTTC.